The clone carrying this T cell receptor beta chain has a count of ten or more. What it recognizes is unknown. No cell sorting was done before RNA was extracted from the tissue. More than 3 cm separated this lung sample from the edge of the tumor. This record comes from a study of tumor and adjacent non-tumor tissue in lung cancer. Study-wide findings and caveats: TCR diversity was significantly greater in tumor than normal lung tissue. Tumor TCR diversity, when higher, was linked to shorter survival. Top 100 clones took a larger repertoire share in normal lung.

Three rounds of nested PCR, following a modified ARM-PCR protocol, produced the TCRbeta library. A single record per CDR3 protein comes from TCRdb applying MiXCR to the multiplex PCR reads. The data hold about 98,000 distinct CDR3 sequences, with 75% to 90% observed a single time. Germline V gene data show CDR1 as SGHAT and CDR2 as FQNNGV. The CDR3 covers 14 residues. Trimming pared 1 base from V and 7 bases from J, leaving 13 bases between. V gene TRBV11-2 combines with J gene TRBJ1-1; unclear D gene. This TCR was recovered from a man aged 55 to 70 with small cell lung cancer. Material: distant non-tumor lung tissue. The CDR3 reads CASSLVLGSFEAFF. CDR3 sequence (DNA): TGTGCCAGCAGCTTAGTTCTCGGGTCCTTTGAAGCTTTCTTT.